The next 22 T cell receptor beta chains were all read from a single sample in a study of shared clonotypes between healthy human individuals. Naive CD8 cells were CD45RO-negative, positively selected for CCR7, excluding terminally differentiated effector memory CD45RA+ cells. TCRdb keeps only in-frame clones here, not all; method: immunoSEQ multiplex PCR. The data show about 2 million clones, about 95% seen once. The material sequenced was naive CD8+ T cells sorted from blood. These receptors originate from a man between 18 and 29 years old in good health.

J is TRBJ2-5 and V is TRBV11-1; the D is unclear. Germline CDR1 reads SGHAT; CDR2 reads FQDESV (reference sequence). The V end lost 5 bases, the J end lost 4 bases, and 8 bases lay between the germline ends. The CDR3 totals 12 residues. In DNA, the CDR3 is TGTGCCAGCAGCCCCTGGGGAGAGACCCAGTACTTC. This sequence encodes CASSPWGETQYF.

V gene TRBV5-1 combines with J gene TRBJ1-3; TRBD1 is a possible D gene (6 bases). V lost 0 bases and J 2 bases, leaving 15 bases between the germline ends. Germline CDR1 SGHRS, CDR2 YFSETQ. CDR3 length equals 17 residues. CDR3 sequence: CASSLGQTGTTGNTIYF. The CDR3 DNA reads TGCGCCAGCAGCTTGGGGCAAACAGGGACTACTGGAAACACCATATATTTT.

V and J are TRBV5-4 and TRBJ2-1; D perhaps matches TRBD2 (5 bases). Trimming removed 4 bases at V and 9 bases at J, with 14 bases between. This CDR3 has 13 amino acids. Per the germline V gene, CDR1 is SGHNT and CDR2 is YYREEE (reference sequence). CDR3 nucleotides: TGTGCCAGCAGCCCGACCTCTAGCCTTGAGCAGTTCTTC. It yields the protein CASSPTSSLEQFF.

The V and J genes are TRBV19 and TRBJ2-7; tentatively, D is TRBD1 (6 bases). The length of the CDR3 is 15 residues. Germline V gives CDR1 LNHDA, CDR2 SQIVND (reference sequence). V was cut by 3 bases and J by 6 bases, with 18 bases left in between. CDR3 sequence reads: CASSIWSRGQVEQYF. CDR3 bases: TGTGCCAGTAGTATTTGGTCCAGGGGCCAGGTCGAGCAGTACTTC.

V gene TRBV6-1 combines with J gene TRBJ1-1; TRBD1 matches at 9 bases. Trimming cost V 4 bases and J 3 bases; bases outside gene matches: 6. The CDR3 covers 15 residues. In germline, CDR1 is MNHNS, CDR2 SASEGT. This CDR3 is CASSANRGRDTEAFF. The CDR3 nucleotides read TGTGCCAGCAGTGCAAACAGGGGGCGAGACACTGAAGCTTTCTTT.

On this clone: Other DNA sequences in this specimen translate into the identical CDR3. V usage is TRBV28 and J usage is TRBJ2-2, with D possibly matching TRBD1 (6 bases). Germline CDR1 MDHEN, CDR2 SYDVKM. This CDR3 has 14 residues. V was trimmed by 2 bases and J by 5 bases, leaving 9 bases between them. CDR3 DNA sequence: TGTGCCAGCAGTTTAACAGGGTGGACCGGGGAGCTGTTTTTT. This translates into CASSLTGWTGELFF.

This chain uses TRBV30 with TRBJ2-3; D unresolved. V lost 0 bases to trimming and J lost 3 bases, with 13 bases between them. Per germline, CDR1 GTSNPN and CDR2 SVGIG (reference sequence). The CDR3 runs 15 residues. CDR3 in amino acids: CAWSVRLEATDTQYF. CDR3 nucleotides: TGTGCCTGGAGTGTTAGGCTAGAGGCGACAGATACGCAGTATTTT.

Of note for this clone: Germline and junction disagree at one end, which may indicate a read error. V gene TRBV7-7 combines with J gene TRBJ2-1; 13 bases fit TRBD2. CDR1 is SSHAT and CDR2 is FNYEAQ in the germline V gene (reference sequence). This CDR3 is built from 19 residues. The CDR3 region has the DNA TGTGCTAGCAGCTTGCAAGGACTAGCGGGAGACCCGCTCTACAATGAGCAGTTCTTC. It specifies CASSLQGLAGDPLYNEQFF.

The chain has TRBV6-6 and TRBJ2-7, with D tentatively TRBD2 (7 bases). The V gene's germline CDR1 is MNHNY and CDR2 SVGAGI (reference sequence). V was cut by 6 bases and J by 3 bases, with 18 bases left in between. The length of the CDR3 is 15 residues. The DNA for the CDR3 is TGTGCCAGCAGCAGGGGAGCGGGACAAGACTACGAGCAGTACTTC. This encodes CASSRGAGQDYEQYF.

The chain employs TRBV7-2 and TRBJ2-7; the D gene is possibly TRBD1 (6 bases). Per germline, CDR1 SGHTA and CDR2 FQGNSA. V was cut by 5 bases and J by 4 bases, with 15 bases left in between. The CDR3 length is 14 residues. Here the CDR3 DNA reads TGTGCCAGCAGCCCACAGGGCAGTGGTTACGAGCAGTACTTC. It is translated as CASSPQGSGYEQYF. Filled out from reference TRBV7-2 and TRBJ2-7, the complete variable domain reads GAGVSQSPSNKVTEKGKDVELRCDPISGHTALYWYRQSLGQGLEFLIYFQGNSAPDKSGLPSDRFSAERTGGSVSTLTIQRTQQEDSAVYLCASSPQGSGYEQYFGPGTRLTVT.

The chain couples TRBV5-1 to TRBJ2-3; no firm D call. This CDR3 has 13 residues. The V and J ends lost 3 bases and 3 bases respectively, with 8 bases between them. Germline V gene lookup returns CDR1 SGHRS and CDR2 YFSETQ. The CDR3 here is CASSSLGTDTQYF. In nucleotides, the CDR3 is TGCGCCAGCAGCTCCCTAGGGACAGATACGCAGTATTTT.

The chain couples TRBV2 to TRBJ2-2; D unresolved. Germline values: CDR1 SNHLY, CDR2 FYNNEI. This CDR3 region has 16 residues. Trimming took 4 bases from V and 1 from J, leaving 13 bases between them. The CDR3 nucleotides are TGTGCCAGCAGTGCGTGGGCGGCTGGGAACACCGGGGAGCTGTTTTTT. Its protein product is CASSAWAAGNTGELFF.

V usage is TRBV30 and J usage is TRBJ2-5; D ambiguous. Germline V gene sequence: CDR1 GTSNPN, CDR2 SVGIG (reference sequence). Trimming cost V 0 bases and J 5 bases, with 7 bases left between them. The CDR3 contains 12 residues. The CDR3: CAWSVGWETQYF. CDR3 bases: TGTGCCTGGAGTGTAGGGTGGGAGACCCAGTACTTC.

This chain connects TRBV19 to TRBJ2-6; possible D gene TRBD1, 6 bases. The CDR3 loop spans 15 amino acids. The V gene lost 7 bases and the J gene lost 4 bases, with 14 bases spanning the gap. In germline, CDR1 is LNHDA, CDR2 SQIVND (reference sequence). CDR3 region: CASTQGLQGANVLTF. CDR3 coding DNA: TGTGCCAGTACCCAGGGGTTACAAGGGGCCAACGTCCTGACTTTC.

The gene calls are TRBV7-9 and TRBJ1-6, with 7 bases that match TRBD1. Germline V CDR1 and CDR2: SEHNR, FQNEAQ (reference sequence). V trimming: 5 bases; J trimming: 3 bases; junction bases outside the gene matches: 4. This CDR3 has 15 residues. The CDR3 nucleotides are TGTGCCAGCAGCACCGGGACAGACTATAATTCACCCCTCCACTTT. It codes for CASSTGTDYNSPLHF.

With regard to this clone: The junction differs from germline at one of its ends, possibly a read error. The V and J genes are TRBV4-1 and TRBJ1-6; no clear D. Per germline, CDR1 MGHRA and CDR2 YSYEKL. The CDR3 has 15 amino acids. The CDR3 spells CASSQEEAENLPLHF. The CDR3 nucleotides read TGCGCCAGCAGCCAAGAAGAGGCGGAGAATTTACCCCTCCACTTT.

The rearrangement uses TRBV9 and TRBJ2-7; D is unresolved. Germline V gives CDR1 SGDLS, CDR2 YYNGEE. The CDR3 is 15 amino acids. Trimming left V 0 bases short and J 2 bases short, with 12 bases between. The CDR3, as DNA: TGTGCCAGCAGCGTAGGCGGATCCATCACCTACGAGCAGTACTTC. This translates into CASSVGGSITYEQYF.

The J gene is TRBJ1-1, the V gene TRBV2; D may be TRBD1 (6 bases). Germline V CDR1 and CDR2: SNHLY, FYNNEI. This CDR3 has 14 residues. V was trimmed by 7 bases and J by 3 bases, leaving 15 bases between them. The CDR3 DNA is TGTGCCAGCACCTCACCTGACAGGCACACTGAAGCTTTCTTT. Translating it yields CASTSPDRHTEAFF.

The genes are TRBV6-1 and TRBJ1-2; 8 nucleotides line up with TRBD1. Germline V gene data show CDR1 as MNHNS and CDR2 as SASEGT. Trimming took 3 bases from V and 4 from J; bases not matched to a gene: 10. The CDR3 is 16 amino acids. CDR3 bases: TGTGCCAGCAGTGAGCTAGGGACAGGAGTCCTCTATGGCTACACCTTC. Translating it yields CASSELGTGVLYGYTF.

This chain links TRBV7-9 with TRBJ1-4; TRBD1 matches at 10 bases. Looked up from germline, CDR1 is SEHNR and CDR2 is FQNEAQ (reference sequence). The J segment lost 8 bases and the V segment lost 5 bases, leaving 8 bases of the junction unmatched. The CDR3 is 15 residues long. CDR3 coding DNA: TGTGCCAGCAGCCAATGGGACAGGGGAAGCGAAAAACTGTTTTTT. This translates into CASSQWDRGSEKLFF.

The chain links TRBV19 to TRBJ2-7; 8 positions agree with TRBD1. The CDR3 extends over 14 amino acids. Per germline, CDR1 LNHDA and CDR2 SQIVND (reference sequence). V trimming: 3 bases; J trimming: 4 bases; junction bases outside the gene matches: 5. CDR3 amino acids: CASSMGQATYEQYF. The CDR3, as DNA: TGTGCCAGTAGTATGGGACAGGCGACTTACGAGCAGTACTTC.

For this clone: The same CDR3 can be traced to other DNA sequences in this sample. CDR3 residues: CASSLWRGTEAFF. The CDR3 bases are TGTGCCAGCAGCTTGTGGAGGGGCACTGAAGCTTTCTTT. The J gene is TRBJ1-1, the V gene TRBV5-4; tentative D call: TRBD1 (5 bases). Per the germline V gene, CDR1 is SGHNT and CDR2 is YYREEE (reference sequence). The V end lost 1 base, the J end lost 4 bases, and 8 bases lay between the germline ends. This CDR3 region has 13 residues.